This TCR beta chain was retrieved from a study of T cells after yellow fever vaccination. TCRdb redid the calling of the 5' RACE reads with MiXCR, one entry per CDR3 protein. The table records around 360,000 distinct CDR3 sequences, around 10% of them present only once. The CDR3 runs to 15 residues. V was pared by 6 bases and J by 5 bases, with 6 bases of the junction left unmatched. CDR1 ENHRY and CDR2 SYGVKD come from the germline V gene. This clonotype turned up a few times. The sequence derives from a man in his late teens or twenties who received the YFV17D yellow fever vaccine. Sequencing was performed on PBMCs, taken on the day of the first yellow fever vaccination. The chain employs TRBV10-3 and TRBJ2-1; 11 nucleotides align to TRBD2. In DNA form, the CDR3 reads TGTGCCATCAGGGGTAGCGGGGGGGTCGACAATGAGCAGTTCTTC. Its protein is CAIRGSGGVDNEQFF.